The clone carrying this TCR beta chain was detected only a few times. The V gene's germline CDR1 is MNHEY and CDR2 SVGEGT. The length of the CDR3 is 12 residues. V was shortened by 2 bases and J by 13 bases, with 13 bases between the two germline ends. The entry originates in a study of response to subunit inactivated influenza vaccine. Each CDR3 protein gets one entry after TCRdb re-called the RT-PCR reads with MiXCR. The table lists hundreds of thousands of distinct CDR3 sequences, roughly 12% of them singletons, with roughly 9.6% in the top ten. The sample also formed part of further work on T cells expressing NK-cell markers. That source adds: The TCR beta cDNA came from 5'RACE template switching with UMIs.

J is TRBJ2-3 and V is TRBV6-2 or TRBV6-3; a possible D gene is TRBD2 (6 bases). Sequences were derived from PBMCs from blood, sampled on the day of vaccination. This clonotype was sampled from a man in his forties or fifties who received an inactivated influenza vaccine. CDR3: CASSYEGTQEYF. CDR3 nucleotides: TGTGCCAGCAGTTACGAAGGGACTCAGGAGTATTTT.